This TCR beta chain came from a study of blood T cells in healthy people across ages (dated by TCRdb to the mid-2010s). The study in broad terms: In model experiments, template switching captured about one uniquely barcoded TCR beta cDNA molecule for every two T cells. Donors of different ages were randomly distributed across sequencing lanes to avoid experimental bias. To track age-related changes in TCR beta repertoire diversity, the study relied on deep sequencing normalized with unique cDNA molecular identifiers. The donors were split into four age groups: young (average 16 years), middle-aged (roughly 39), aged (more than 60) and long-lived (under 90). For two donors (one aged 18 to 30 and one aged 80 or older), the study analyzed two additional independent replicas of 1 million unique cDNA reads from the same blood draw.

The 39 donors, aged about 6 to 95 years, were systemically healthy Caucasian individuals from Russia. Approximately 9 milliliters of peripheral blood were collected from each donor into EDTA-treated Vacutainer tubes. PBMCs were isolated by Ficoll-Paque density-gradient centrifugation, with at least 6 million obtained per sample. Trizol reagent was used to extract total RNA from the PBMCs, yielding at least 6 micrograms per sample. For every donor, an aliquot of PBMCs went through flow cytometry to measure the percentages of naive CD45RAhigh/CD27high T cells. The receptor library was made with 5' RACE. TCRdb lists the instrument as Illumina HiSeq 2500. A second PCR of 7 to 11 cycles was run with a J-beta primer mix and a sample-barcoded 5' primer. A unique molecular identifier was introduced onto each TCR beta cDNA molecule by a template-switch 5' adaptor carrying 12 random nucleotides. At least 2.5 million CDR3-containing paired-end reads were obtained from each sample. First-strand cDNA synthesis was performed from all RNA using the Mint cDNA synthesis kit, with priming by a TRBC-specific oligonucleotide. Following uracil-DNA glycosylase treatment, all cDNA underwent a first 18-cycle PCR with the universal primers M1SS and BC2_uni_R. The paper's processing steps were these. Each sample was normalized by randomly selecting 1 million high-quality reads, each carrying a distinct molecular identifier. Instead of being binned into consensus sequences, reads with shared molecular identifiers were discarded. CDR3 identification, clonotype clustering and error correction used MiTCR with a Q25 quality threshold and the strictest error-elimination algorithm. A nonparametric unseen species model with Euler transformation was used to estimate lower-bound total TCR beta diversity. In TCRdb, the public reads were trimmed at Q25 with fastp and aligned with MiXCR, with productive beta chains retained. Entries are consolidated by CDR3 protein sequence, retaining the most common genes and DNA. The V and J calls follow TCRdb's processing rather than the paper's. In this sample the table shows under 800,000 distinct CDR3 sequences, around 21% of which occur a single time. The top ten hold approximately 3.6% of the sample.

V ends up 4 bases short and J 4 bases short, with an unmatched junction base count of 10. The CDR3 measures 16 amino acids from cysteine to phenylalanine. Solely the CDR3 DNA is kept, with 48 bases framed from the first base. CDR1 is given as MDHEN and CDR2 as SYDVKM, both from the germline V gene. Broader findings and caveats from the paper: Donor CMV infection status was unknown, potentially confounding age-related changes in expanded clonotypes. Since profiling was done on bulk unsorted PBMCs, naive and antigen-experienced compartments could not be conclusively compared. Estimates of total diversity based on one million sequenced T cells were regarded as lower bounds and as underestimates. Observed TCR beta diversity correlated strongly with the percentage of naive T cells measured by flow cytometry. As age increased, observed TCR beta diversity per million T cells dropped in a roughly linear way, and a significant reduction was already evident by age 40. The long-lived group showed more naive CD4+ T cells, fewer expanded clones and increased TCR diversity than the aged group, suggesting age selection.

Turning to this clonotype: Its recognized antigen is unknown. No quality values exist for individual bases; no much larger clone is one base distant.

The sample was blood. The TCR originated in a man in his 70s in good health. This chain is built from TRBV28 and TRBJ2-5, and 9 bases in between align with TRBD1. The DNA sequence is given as TGTGCCAGCAGTTCATTACTCGGGACAGGGAGAGAGACCCAGTACTTC. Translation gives CASSSLLGTGRETQYF.